The clone carrying this T cell receptor beta chain was found many times. As yet, its antigen is unknown. These data come from a study of blood T cells in healthy people across ages. Notes on the study in general: The percentage of naive T cells correlated strongly with TCR beta diversity.

Trimming stripped 1 base from V and 2 bases from J, with 11 bases between. Germline CDR1 LGHNA, CDR2 YNFKEQ. This CDR3 is 15 amino acids long. Then a second PCR, running roughly 7 to 11 cycles, was carried out with a sample-barcoded 5' primer and a J-beta primer mix. From the 5' RACE reads, TCRdb called clonotypes with MiXCR, one entry per CDR3 protein. The top ten clones hold 30% to 35% of a sample with roughly 700,000 distinct CDR3 sequences, 49% of them seen once. The rearrangement uses TRBV4-2 and TRBJ2-5; weak D call: TRBD2 (5 bases). Sequencing input: blood. This TCR was sampled from a woman aged 60-75 years in good health. The CDR3 bases are TGTGCCAGCAGCCAAGGGGGAGACCAACAAGAGACCCAGTACTTC. Its translation: CASSQGGDQQETQYF.